The 20 T cell receptor beta chains presented below share a single source sample, sequenced in a study of yellow fever vaccine responses in identical twins. TCRdb fed the RT-PCR reads into MiXCR, producing one record per CDR3 protein. The sample carries 500 to 750 distinct CDR3 sequences, approximately 80% recorded once. The specimen comprised T cells from blood (PBMCs), unsorted or a sorted subset (not recorded which), sampled before or after yellow fever vaccination (not recorded which). The receptor source for this set is a female donor who received the yellow fever vaccine.

This clonotype was counted once. The CDR3 DNA is TGCAGTGCTAAAGGGACACCGAACACTGAAGCTTTCTTT. Its translation is CSAKGTPNTEAFF. The chain links TRBV20-1 to TRBJ1-1; D might be TRBD1 (6 bases). Germline V gene sequence: CDR1 DFQATT, CDR2 SNEGSKA (reference sequence). The germline V and J ends were trimmed by 4 bases and 1 base, with 10 bases remaining between them. The CDR3 is made up of 13 amino acids.

CDR3 region: CASSLKVRLWEQYF. The CDR3 DNA is TGTGCCAGCAGTCTGAAGGTTAGGCTATGGGAGCAGTACTTC. The rearrangement links TRBV5-6 to TRBJ2-7; D uncertain. There are 14 residues in the CDR3. Germline loops: CDR1 SGHDT, CDR2 YYEEEE. Deletions cut 5 bases from V and 7 bases from J, with 19 bases between.

V is TRBV4-1 and J is TRBJ1-1, with 8 bases aligning to TRBD1. CDR3 size: 15 residues. Trimming took 3 bases from V and 1 from J; bases not matched to a gene: 4. CDR1 and CDR2 (germline): MGHRA, YSYEKL. The CDR3 nucleotides read TGCGCCAGCAGCCAGCAGACAGGGGAGAACACTGAAGCTTTCTTT. Protein: CASSQQTGENTEAFF.

The J gene is TRBJ2-7, the V gene TRBV6-2 or TRBV6-3, with no clear D. With 0 bases removed from V and 3 bases from J, the gap between germline ends came to 6 bases. Germline assignment: CDR1 MNHEY and CDR2 SVGEGT. CDR3 size: 13 residues. The CDR3 is CASSYSVIYEQYF. DNA of the CDR3: TGTGCCAGCAGTTACTCGGTCATCTACGAGCAGTACTTC.

V gene TRBV11-2 combines with J gene TRBJ2-3; no clear D gene. Germline lookup yields CDR1 SGHAT and CDR2 FQNNGV. V lost 4 bases, J lost 4 bases, and 3 bases lay in between. The CDR3 has 11 amino acids. This chain's CDR3 is CASSSADTQYF. The CDR3 DNA reads TGTGCCAGCAGCTCCGCAGATACGCAGTATTTT.

The rearrangement links TRBV19 to TRBJ2-7; no clear D. V was trimmed by 3 bases and J by 4 bases, leaving 10 bases between them. This CDR3 spans 13 amino acids. Per germline, CDR1 LNHDA and CDR2 SQIVND (reference sequence). CDR3 region: CASSMAGLYEQYF. The CDR3 nucleotides read TGTGCCAGTAGTATGGCTGGCTTGTACGAGCAGTACTTC.

The chain links TRBV10-1 to TRBJ2-3; 9 bases are shared with TRBD1. With 8 bases clipped from V and 2 bases from J, the junction kept 2 bases outside the gene matches. The CDR3 is 13 residues long. Germline-derived CDR1 and CDR2 are WNHNN and SYGVQD (reference sequence). CDR3 nucleotide sequence: TGCGCCAGCCGGGACAGGGACACAGATACGCAGTATTTT. It translates to CASRDRDTDTQYF.

V gene TRBV4-1 combines with J gene TRBJ2-7; the match to TRBD1 covers 7 bases. This CDR3 spans 12 amino acids. From germline, CDR1 is MGHRA and CDR2 YSYEKL. Losses at the gene ends were 1 base for V and 12 bases for J; bases not matched to a gene: 6. The CDR3 nucleotides read TGCGCCAGCAGCCAAGGACAGGGCTTGGCGTACTTC. Residues: CASSQGQGLAYF.

The J gene is TRBJ1-2, the V gene TRBV10-3, with 10 bases identical to TRBD1. Germline V gene sequence: CDR1 ENHRY, CDR2 SYGVKD. The V and J ends lost 0 bases and 3 bases, in that order; junction bases with no gene match: 4. This CDR3 is 16 amino acids long. In DNA, the CDR3 is TGTGCCATCAGTGAGTCGGGGGACAGGGGTTACTATGGCTACACCTTC. Translation: CAISESGDRGYYGYTF.

Only a few counts were recorded for this clonotype. The chain uses TRBV24-1 and TRBJ1-5; 12 bases agree with TRBD1. The CDR3 consists of 18 residues. Germline CDR1 is KGHDR and CDR2 is SFDVKD. Trimming removed 11 bases from V and 1 base from J; junction bases left unmatched: 14. DNA for the CDR3: TGTGCCATACCCGGGACAGGGGGCGAGCTATCCAGCAATCAGCCCCAGCATTTT. This encodes CAIPGTGGELSSNQPQHF.

The chain joins TRBV25-1 to TRBJ2-7, with D maybe TRBD1 (5 bases). The V gene's germline CDR1 is MGHDK and CDR2 SYGVNS. The CDR3 is 13 amino acids. V was cut by 5 bases and J by 4 bases, with 12 bases left in between. The CDR3 DNA follows: TGTGCCAGCAGTCCACAGGACCCATACGAGCAGTACTTC. This gives the protein CASSPQDPYEQYF.

Of note for this clonotype: Germline is not matched at one junction end, which may reflect a read error. This chain connects TRBV7-7 to TRBJ1-1; D unclear. This CDR3 has 13 amino acids. Germline CDR1 SSHAT, CDR2 FNYEAQ (reference sequence). The CDR3 DNA sequence: TGTGCTAGCAGCATCACACGGGGTACTGAAGCTTTCTTT. This gives the protein CASSITRGTEAFF.

V and J are TRBV10-2 and TRBJ2-1, with 11 bases lining up with TRBD2. V gave up 8 bases and J gave up 1 base; unmatched junction bases: 7. Germline loops: CDR1 WSHSY, CDR2 SAAADI. The CDR3 is 16 amino acids. The CDR3 DNA sequence: TGCGCCAGCCAGGCGGTAGCGGGAGGGTCCTACAATGAGCAGTTCTTC. Its protein product is CASQAVAGGSYNEQFF.

J is TRBJ1-1 and V is TRBV12-3 or TRBV12-4; D is ambiguous. V was trimmed by 6 bases and J by 1 base, leaving 3 bases between them. This CDR3 is built from 11 residues. The CDR3 loop reads CASRGNTEAFF. CDR3 sequence (DNA): TGTGCCAGCAGGGGGAACACTGAAGCTTTCTTT.

The chain joins TRBV12-3 or TRBV12-4 to TRBJ2-1; weak D call: TRBD1 (8 bases). CDR3 length: 13 amino acids. V was trimmed by 7 bases and J by 9 bases, leaving 16 bases between them. The CDR3 coding sequence is TGTGCCAGCACCCACAGGGGGGGTTCTGAGCAGTTCTTC. As protein: CASTHRGGSEQFF.

The V and J genes are TRBV7-3 and TRBJ2-1, with TRBD2 matching 7 bases. CDR3 size: 17 residues. Germline CDR1 and CDR2: SGHTA and FQGTGA. Trimming removed 5 bases from V and 0 bases from J; junction bases left unmatched: 10. The CDR3 DNA reads as TGTGCCAGCAGCCCACACTCCGGGAGGAGCTCCTACAATGAGCAGTTCTTC. Residues: CASSPHSGRSSYNEQFF.

This chain joins TRBV25-1 and TRBJ2-7; D is unresolved. Trimming left V 6 bases short and J 2 bases short, with 11 bases between. The CDR3 is made up of 13 amino acids. Germline V gene sequence: CDR1 MGHDK, CDR2 SYGVNS. In nucleotides, the CDR3 is TGTGCCAGCAGCCTCGGGTCCCCCTACGAGCAGTACGTC. Its protein is CASSLGSPYEQYV.

V usage is TRBV11-2 and J usage is TRBJ2-1, with D tentatively TRBD1 or TRBD2 (5 bases each). CDR3 size: 13 residues. In germline, CDR1 is SGHAT, CDR2 FQNNGV. V was shortened by 4 bases and J by 9 bases, with 13 bases between the two germline ends. The CDR3 nucleotides read TGTGCCAGCAGCTCTACGCCAGGGAGTGAGCAGTTCTTC. Its protein is CASSSTPGSEQFF.

This sequence joins TRBV11-3 and TRBJ2-2; perhaps TRBD2 as D (5 bases). V lost 5 bases and J 0 bases, leaving 16 bases between the germline ends. The V gene's germline CDR1 is SGHNT and CDR2 YENEEA. CDR3 length: 17 residues. DNA of the CDR3: TGTGCCAGCAGCGGTTTTAGCGCCCTCGCGAACACCGGGGAGCTGTTTTTT. It translates to CASSGFSALANTGELFF.

This clonotype was observed once. The J gene is TRBJ2-2, the V gene TRBV11-3, with D unclear. The CDR3 length is 16 residues. V lost 2 bases, J lost 0 bases, and 10 bases lay in between. CDR1 SGHNT and CDR2 YENEEA come from the germline V gene. CDR3 nucleotide sequence: TGTGCCAGCAGCTTAAATGAACAACCGAACACCGGGGAGCTGTTTTTT. Translating gives CASSLNEQPNTGELFF.